The source of this TCR beta chain is a study of cytomegalovirus exposure and HLA in healthy donors. Study observations and caveats: Earlier analysis found most TCR beta V segments productive about 90% or about 30% of the time.

PCR used 60 Vbeta primers and 13 Jbeta primers. The table came from immunoSEQ multiplex PCR; TCRdb's copy has only in-frame clones and leaves some out. The sample records some 150,000 clones, 60% to 85% being singletons. Trimming left V 3 bases short and J 2 bases short, with 4 bases between. The CDR3 has 12 amino acids. In germline, CDR1 is SGHTA, CDR2 FQGNSA. Of note for this clone: No antigen is known for it.

Sequences were obtained from PBMCs. V and J are TRBV7-2 and TRBJ2-5, with no clear D. The receptor was derived from a male donor in good health and CMV-seronegative. Here the CDR3 reads CASSFQQETQYF. The CDR3 DNA is TGTGCCAGCAGCTTCCAACAAGAGACCCAGTACTTC.